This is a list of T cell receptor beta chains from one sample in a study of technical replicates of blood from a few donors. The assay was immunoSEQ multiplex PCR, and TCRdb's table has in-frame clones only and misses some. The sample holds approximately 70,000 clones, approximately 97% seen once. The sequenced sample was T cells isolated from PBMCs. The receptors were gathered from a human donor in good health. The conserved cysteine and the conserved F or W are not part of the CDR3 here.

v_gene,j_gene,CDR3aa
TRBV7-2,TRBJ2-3,ASSLASGRAKNTDTQY
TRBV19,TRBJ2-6,ASSPGTGGANVLT
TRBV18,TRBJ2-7,ASSPLEYTYEQY
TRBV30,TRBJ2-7,AWSVLDPDEQY
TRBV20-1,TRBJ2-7,SAIDSYEQY
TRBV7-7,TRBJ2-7,ASSLGTSEFYEQY
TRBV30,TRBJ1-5,AWSVLGQGDWDQPQH
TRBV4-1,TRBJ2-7,ASSQDPRNSYEQY
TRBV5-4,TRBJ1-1,ASREYGGLEAF
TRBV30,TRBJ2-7,AWSVMGQLYEQY
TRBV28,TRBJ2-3,ASSFVLPGTSGDNTDTQY
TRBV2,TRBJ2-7,ASTEDRGLSYEQY
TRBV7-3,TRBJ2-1,ASSPTGVGEQF
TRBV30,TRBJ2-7,AWTGGPYEQY
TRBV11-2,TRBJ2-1,ASSPIRGNEQF
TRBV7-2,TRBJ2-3,ASSLGWPSGWGTDTQY
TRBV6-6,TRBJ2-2,ASGLLNTGELF
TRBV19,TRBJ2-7,ASSIDRDRGTYEQY
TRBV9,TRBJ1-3,ASRASGNTIY
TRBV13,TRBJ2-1,ASTSSGNSYNEQF
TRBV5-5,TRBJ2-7,ASRAGQGRQGHYEQY
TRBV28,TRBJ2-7,ASSTGASYEQY
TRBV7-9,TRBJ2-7,ASRPQDRFIEQY
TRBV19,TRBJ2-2,ATRLDTGELF
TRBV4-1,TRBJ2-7,ASSQEARVSYEQY
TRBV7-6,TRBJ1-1,ASSLRGSSEAF
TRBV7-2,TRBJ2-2,ASSLEPSGRRTGELF
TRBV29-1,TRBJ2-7,SATAGVSYEQY
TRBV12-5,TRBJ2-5,ASGLGQGGETQY
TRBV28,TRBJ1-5,ASSLEGPSNQPQH
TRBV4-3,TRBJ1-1,ASSQDTRNTEAF
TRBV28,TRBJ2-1,ASSLAANEQF
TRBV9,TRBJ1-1,ASSVGLGQIENTEAF
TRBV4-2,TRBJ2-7,ASSQGGGYEQY
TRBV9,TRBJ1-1,ASGVNTEAF